This record covers a single T cell receptor (beta chain). These data belong to a study of control samples from healthy donors and cancer patients. Generated by immunoSEQ multiplex PCR, the TCRdb table keeps only in-frame clones and is missing some. The sample contains 130,000 or so clones, roughly 91% of which appear only once. The sequenced sample was PBMCs. This receptor was identified in a man aged 45-65 years with head and neck cancer.

Written as DNA, the CDR3 is TGTGCCAGCAGTTTAGCGCAGGGGGGCTACACCTTC. Its translation is CASSLAQGGYTF. This chain joins TRBV12-3 or TRBV12-4 and TRBJ1-2, with a tentative D call TRBD1 (6 bases). The V end lost 0 bases, the J end lost 8 bases, and 7 bases lay between the germline ends. This CDR3 is 12 amino acids long.